This entry lists 7 T cell receptor beta chains sequenced from one sample in a study of cytomegalovirus exposure and HLA in healthy donors. The primer mix had 60 Vbeta and 13 Jbeta primers. Some clones are missing from TCRdb's copy, which holds only in-frame ones; the method was immunoSEQ multiplex PCR. The profile shows approximately 150,000 clones, around four fifths of them singletons. What was sequenced was PBMCs. These receptors originate from a man aged 30-40 years in good health and CMV-seronegative.

The genes are TRBV4-1 and TRBJ1-1; D unresolved. With 2 bases removed from V and 0 bases from J, the gap between germline ends came to 13 bases. The CDR3 runs to 16 residues. Germline V CDR1 and CDR2: MGHRA, YSYEKL. CDR3 nucleotide sequence: TGCGCCAGCAGCCAACCCAAGGGAGTTATGAACACTGAAGCTTTCTTT. Encoded protein: CASSQPKGVMNTEAFF.

This clone was observed a few times. The V call is TRBV29-1, the J call TRBJ2-4; perhaps TRBD2 as D (5 bases). Trimming left V 3 bases short and J 16 bases short, with 7 bases between. Germline V gene lookup returns CDR1 SQVTM and CDR2 ANQGSEA. The CDR3 is 8 amino acids. The CDR3 reads CSVDEGYF. CDR3 sequence (DNA): TGCAGCGTTGATGAGGGCTACTTC.

The J gene is TRBJ2-3, the V gene TRBV7-9, with 9 bases aligning to TRBD2. This CDR3 has 16 amino acids. Per germline, CDR1 SEHNR and CDR2 FQNEAQ (reference sequence). Trimming at V came to 1 base and at J to 1 base, leaving 3 bases not matched to a gene. The CDR3 nucleotides read TGTGCCAGCAGCTTAGGCCTAGCGGGGCGCACAGATACGCAGTATTTT. Residues: CASSLGLAGRTDTQYF. Based on the CDR3 plus reference TRBV7-9 and TRBJ2-3, the full variable domain is DTGVSQNPRHKITKRGQNVTFRCDPISEHNRLYWYRQTLGQGPEFLTYFQNEAQLEKSRLLSDRFSAERPKGSFSTLEIQRTEQGDSAMYLCASSLGLAGRTDTQYFGPGTRLTVL.

This clone was detected only a few times. The chain employs TRBV18 and TRBJ1-3; no definite D call. Germline values: CDR1 KGHSH, CDR2 LQKENI. The CDR3 spans 15 residues. Trimming cost V 4 bases and J 0 bases, with 10 bases left between them. DNA for the CDR3: TGTGCCAGCTCACGAGAGAAAATCTCTGGAAACACCATATATTTT. Protein: CASSREKISGNTIYF. Drawing the rest from reference TRBV18 and TRBJ1-3, the complete variable domain is NAGVMQNPRHLVRRRGQEARLRCSPMKGHSHVYWYRQLPEEGLKFMVYLQKENIIDESGMPKERFSAEFPKEGPSILRIQQVVRGDSAAYFCASSREKISGNTIYFGEGSWLTVV.

This clone has just a few counts. V gene TRBV6-6 combines with J gene TRBJ2-1; 10 bases map to TRBD2. Looked up from germline, CDR1 is MNHNY and CDR2 is SVGAGI (reference sequence). V shed 2 bases, J shed 4 bases, and the junction held 5 bases outside the gene matches. The CDR3 is 16 amino acids. The CDR3, as DNA: TGTGCCAGCAGTTACAGGACTAGCGGTTTATACAATGAGCAGTTCTTC. Its protein is CASSYRTSGLYNEQFF.

The chain links TRBV28 to TRBJ1-5; D unclear. The CDR3 runs to 13 residues. The germline V gene encodes CDR1 MDHEN and CDR2 SYDVKM. V was cut by 2 bases and J by 11 bases, with 13 bases left in between. CDR3 sequence reads: CASSLETLGSQHF. Here the CDR3 DNA reads TGTGCCAGCAGTTTAGAGACGCTCGGGTCCCAGCATTTT.

The chain joins TRBV11-2 to TRBJ1-5; 10 bases agree with TRBD1. J was trimmed by 4 bases and V by 1 base; bases with no gene match: 1. Germline V gene lookup returns CDR1 SGHAT and CDR2 FQNNGV. This CDR3 comprises 15 residues. CDR3 coding DNA: TGTGCCAGCAGCTTAGGGACAGGGGGGAATCAGCCCCAGCATTTT. Its protein product is CASSLGTGGNQPQHF. The variable domain in full, completed from reference TRBV11-2 and TRBJ1-5, reads EAGVAQSPRYKIIEKRQSVAFWCNPISGHATLYWYQQILGQGPKLLIQFQNNGVVDDSQLPKDRFSAERLKGVDSTLKIQPAKLEDSAVYLCASSLGTGGNQPQHFGDGTRLSIL.